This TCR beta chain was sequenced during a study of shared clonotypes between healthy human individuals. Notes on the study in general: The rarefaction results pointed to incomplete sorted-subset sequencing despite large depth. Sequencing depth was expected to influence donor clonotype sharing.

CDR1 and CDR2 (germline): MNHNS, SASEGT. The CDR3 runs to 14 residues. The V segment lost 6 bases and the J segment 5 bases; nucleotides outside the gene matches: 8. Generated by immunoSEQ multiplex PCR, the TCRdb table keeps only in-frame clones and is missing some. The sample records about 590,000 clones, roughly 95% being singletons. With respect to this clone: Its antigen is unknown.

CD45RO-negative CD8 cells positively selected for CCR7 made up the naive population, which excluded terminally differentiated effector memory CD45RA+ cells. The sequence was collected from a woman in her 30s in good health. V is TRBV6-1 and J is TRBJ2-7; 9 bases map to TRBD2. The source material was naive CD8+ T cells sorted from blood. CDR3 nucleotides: TGTGCCAGCAGGAAGCGGGAGGTCCCCAACGAGCAGTACTTC. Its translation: CASRKREVPNEQYF.